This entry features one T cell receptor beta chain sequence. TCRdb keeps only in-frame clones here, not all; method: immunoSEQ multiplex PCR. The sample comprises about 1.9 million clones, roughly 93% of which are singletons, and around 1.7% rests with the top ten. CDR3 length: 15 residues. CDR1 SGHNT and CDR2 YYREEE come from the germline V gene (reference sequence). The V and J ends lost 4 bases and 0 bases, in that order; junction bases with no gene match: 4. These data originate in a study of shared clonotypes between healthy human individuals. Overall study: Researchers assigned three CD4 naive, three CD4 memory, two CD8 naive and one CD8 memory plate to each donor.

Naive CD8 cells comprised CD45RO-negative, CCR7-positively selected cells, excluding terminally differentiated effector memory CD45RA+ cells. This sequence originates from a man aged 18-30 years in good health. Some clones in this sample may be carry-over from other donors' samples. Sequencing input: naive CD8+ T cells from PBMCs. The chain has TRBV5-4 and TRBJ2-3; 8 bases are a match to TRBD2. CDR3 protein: CASSPRLASTDTQYF. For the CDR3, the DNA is TGTGCCAGCAGCCCCCGACTAGCGAGCACAGATACGCAGTATTTT.